This paragraph reports one T cell receptor beta chain. This entry belongs to a study of cytomegalovirus exposure and HLA in healthy donors. Data came from immunoSEQ multiplex PCR; TCRdb stores just in-frame clones and leaves some out. The profile shows about 250,000 clones, more than 85% of them singletons. Germline assignment: CDR1 SGHRS and CDR2 YFSETQ. The CDR3 consists of 13 residues. V gave up 2 bases and J gave up 5 bases, with 10 bases separating them. The specimen sequenced was PBMCs. The origin of this receptor is a man between 18 and 35 years old in good health and CMV-seropositive. The chain uses TRBV5-1 and TRBJ1-2; D ambiguous. Here the CDR3 reads CASSLSPGYGYTF. The CDR3 region has the DNA TGCGCCAGCAGCTTAAGCCCGGGGTATGGCTACACCTTC.